This TCR beta chain was observed in a study of naive and memory T cell subsets. Ligated cDNA underwent four rounds of PCR with nested alpha and beta constant region primers and SP2. TCRdb ran MiXCR on the 5' RACE reads and lists one entry per CDR3 protein. The sample holds roughly 62,000 distinct CDR3 sequences, 7.2% seen once. The sample holds many counts of this clonotype. The library had UMIs added by 3' ligation of an oligonucleotide to TCR cDNA. Per the germline V gene, CDR1 is DFQATT and CDR2 is SNEGSKA (reference sequence). The trim removed 5 bases at V and 2 bases at J, leaving 14 bases unmatched. The CDR3 totals 16 residues.

This sequence originates from a male donor in good health. The chain employs TRBV20-1 and TRBJ2-7, with TRBD2 identical over 8 bases. CDR3 DNA sequence: TGCAGTGCTGGTGGGGGGCGCGGGAGGAGCACCTACGAGCAGTACTTC. Translated: CSAGGGRGRSTYEQYF.